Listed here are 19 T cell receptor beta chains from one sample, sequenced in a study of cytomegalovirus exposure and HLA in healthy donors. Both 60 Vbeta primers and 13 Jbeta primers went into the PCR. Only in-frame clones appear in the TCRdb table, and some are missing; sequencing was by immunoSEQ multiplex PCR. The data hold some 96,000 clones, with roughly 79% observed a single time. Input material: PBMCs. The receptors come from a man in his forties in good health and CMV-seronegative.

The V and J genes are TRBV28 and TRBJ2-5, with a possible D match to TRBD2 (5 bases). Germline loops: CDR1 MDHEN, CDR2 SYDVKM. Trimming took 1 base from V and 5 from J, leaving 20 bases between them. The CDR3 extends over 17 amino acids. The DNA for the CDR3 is TGTGCCAGCAGTTTATTAAGGGCTACTGGCGGCGGGGAGACCCAGTACTTC. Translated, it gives CASSLLRATGGGETQYF.

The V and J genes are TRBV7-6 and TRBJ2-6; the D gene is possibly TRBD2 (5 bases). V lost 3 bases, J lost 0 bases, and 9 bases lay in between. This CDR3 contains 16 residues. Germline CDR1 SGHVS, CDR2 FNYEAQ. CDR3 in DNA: TGTGCCAGCAGCTTTGGGAGAGGCTCTGGGGCCAACGTCCTGACTTTC. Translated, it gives CASSFGRGSGANVLTF.

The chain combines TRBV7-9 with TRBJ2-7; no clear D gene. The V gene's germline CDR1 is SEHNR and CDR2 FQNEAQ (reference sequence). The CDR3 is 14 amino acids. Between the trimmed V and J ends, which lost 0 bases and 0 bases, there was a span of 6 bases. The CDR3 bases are TGTGCCAGCAGCTTAGCTGCGAGCTCCTACGAGCAGTACTTC. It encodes CASSLAASSYEQYF. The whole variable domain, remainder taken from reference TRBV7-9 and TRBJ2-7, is DTGVSQNPRHKITKRGQNVTFRCDPISEHNRLYWYRQTLGQGPEFLTYFQNEAQLEKSRLLSDRFSAERPKGSFSTLEIQRTEQGDSAMYLCASSLAASSYEQYFGPGTRLTVT.

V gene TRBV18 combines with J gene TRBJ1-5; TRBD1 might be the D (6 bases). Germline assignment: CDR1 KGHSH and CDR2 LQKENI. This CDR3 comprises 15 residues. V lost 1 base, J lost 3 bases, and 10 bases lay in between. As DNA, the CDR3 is TGTGCCAGCTCACCACAGGGGGACCCCAATCAGCCCCAGCATTTT. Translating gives CASSPQGDPNQPQHF. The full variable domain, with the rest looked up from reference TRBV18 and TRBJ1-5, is NAGVMQNPRHLVRRRGQEARLRCSPMKGHSHVYWYRQLPEEGLKFMVYLQKENIIDESGMPKERFSAEFPKEGPSILRIQQVVRGDSAAYFCASSPQGDPNQPQHFGDGTRLSIL.

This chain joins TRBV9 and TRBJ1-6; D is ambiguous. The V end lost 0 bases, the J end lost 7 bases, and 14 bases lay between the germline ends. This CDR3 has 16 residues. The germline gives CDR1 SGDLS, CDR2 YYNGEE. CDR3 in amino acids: CASSVGSGGWNSPLHF. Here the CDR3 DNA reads TGTGCCAGCAGCGTAGGGTCAGGTGGTTGGAATTCACCCCTCCACTTT.

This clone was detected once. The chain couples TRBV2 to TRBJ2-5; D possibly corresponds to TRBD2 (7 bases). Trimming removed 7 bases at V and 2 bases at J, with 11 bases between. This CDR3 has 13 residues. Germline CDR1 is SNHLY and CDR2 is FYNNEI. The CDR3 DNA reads TGTGCCAGCATGAGGGGGGGGCAAGAGACCCAGTACTTC. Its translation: CASMRGGQETQYF.

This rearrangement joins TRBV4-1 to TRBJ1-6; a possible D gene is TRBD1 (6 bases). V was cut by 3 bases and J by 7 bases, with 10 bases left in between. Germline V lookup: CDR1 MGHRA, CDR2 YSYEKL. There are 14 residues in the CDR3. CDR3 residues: CASSQDSLNSPLHF. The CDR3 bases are TGCGCCAGCAGCCAGGACAGTTTGAATTCACCCCTCCACTTT.

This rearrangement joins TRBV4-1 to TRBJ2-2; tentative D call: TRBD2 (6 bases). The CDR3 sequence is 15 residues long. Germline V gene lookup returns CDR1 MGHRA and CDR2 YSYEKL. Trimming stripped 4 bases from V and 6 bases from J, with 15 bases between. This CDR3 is CASSPQRVHAGELFF. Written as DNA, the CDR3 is TGCGCCAGCAGCCCCCAGCGGGTTCACGCCGGGGAGCTGTTTTTT.

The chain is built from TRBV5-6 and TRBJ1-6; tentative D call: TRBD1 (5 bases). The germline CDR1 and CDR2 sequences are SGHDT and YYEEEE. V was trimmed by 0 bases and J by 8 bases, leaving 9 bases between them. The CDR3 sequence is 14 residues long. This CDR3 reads CASSLEGLDSPLHF. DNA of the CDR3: TGTGCCAGCAGCTTGGAGGGGCTCGATTCACCCCTCCACTTT.

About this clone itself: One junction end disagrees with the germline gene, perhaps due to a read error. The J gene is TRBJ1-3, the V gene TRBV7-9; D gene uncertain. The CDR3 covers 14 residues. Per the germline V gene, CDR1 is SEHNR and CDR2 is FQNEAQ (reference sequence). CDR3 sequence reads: CSSSRPQTGNTIYF. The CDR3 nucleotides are TGTTCCAGCAGCCGTCCCCAGACTGGAAACACCATATATTTT. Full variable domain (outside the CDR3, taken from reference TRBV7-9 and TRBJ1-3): DTGVSQNPRHKITKRGQNVTFRCDPISEHNRLYWYRQTLGQGPEFLTYFQNEAQLEKSRLLSDRFSAERPKGSFSTLEIQRTEQGDSAMYLCSSSRPQTGNTIYFGEGSWLTVV.

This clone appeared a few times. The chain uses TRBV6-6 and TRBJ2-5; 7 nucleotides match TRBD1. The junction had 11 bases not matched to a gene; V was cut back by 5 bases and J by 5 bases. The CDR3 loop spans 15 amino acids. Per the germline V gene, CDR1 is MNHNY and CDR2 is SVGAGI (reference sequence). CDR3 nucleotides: TGTGCCAGCAGTACCACCCGAGGGGGCTTGGAGACCCAGTACTTC. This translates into CASSTTRGGLETQYF.

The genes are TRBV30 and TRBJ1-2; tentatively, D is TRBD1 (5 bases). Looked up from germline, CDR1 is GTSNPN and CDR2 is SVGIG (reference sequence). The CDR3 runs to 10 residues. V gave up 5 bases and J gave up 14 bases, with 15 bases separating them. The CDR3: CAWSGGAETF. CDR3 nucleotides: TGTGCCTGGTCCGGGGGAGCGGAAACCTTC.

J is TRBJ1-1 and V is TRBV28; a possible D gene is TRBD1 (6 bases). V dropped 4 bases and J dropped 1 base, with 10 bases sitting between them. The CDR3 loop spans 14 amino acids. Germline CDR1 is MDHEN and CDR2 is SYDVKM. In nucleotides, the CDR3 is TGTGCCAGCAGTTCATGGACAGCGAACACTGAAGCTTTCTTT. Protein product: CASSSWTANTEAFF.

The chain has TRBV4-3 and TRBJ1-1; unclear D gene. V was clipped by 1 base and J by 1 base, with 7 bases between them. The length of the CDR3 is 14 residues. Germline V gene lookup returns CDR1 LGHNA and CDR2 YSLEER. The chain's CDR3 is CASSQVAQNTEAFF. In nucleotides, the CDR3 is TGCGCCAGCAGCCAAGTAGCGCAGAACACTGAAGCTTTCTTT.

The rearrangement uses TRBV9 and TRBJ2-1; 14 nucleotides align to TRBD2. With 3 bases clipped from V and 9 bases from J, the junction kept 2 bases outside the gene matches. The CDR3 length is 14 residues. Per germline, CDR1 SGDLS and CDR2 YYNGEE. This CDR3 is CASSGLAGGPEQFF. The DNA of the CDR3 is TGTGCCAGCAGCGGACTAGCGGGGGGGCCTGAGCAGTTCTTC.

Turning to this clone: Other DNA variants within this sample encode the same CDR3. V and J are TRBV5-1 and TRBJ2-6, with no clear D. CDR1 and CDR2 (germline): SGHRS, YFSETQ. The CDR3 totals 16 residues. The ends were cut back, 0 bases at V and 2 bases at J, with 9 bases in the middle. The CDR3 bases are TGCGCCAGCAGCTTGGCGGGTGGAACTGGGGCCAACGTCCTGACTTTC. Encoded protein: CASSLAGGTGANVLTF.

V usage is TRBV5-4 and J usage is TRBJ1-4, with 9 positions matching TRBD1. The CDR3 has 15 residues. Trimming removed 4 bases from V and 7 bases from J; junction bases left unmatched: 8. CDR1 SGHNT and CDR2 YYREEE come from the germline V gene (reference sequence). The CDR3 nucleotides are TGTGCCAGCAGCCAAATAGACAGGGGGACTGAAAAACTGTTTTTT. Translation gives CASSQIDRGTEKLFF.

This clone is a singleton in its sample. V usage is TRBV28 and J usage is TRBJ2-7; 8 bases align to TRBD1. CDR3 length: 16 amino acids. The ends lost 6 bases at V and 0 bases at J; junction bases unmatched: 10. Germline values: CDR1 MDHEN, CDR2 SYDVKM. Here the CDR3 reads CASRNPRDRFSYEQYF. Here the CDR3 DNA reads TGTGCCAGCAGGAACCCCCGGGACAGGTTCTCCTACGAGCAGTACTTC.

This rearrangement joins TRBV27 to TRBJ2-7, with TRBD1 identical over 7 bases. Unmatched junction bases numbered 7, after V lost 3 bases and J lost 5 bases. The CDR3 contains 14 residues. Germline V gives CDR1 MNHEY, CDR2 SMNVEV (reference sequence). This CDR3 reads CASSFGRGYHEQYF. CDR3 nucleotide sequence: TGTGCCAGCAGTTTTGGCAGGGGGTATCACGAGCAGTACTTC.